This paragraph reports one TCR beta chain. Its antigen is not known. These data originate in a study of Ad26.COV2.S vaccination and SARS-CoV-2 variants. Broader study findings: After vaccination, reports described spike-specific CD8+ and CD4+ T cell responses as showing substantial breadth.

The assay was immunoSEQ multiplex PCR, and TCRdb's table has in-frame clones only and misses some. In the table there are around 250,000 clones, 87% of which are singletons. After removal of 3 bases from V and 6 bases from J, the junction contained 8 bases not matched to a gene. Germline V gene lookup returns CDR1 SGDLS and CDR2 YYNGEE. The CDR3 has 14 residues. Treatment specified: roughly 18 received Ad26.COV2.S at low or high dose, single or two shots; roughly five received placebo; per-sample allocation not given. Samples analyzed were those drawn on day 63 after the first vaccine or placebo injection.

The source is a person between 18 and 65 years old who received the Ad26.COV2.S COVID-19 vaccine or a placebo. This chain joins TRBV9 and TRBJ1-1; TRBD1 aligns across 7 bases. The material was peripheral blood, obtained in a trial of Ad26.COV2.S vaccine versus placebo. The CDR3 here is CASSAGQAVPEAFF. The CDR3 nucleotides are TGTGCCAGCAGCGCCGGACAGGCAGTTCCTGAAGCTTTCTTT. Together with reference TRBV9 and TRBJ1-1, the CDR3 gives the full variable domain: DSGVTQTPKHLITATGQRVTLRCSPRSGDLSVYWYQQSLDQGLQFLIQYYNGEERAKGNILERFSAQQFPDLHSELNLSSLELGDSALYFCASSAGQAVPEAFFGQGTRLTVV.